Below, 27 T cell receptor beta chains from the same sample are listed, as sequenced in a study of somatic mutations in cytotoxic T cells in rheumatoid arthritis. Measured with immunoSEQ multiplex PCR; TCRdb has only the in-frame clones, and not every one. The top ten hold over 4% of the sample, which has 25,000 to 30,000 clones, 82% seen once. Input material: CD8+ T cells sorted from blood. These receptors came from a man aged 50-60 years in good health.

For the CDR3, the DNA is TGTGCCAGCAGTGATGGCAGCAGAAACACCATATATTTT. It is translated as CASSDGSRNTIYF. The V and J genes are TRBV25-1 and TRBJ1-3; D not resolved. Per germline, CDR1 MGHDK and CDR2 SYGVNS. The CDR3 has 13 amino acids. The V end lost 3 bases, the J end lost 5 bases, and 8 bases lay between the germline ends.

V usage is TRBV7-9 and J usage is TRBJ2-5; 7 positions match TRBD1. The germline CDR1 and CDR2 sequences are SEHNR and FQNEAQ (reference sequence). The ends lost 4 bases at V and 2 bases at J; junction bases unmatched: 7. There are 15 residues in the CDR3. CDR3 sequence reads: CASSSSTGAQETQYF. The CDR3 nucleotides read TGTGCCAGCAGCTCATCCACAGGGGCTCAAGAGACCCAGTACTTC.

The CDR3 nucleotides are TGTGCCAGCAGTTCACCCCCGGGACTAGCGGGAGTTGAGCAGTTCTTC. It translates to CASSSPPGLAGVEQFF. This chain links TRBV27 with TRBJ2-1, with 14 bases identical to TRBD2. CDR1 is MNHEY, CDR2 SMNVEV, per germline (reference sequence). This CDR3 contains 16 residues. The V segment lost 4 bases and the J segment 9 bases; nucleotides outside the gene matches: 8.

This sequence joins TRBV7-8 and TRBJ1-4; D call uncertain. The CDR3 length is 13 residues. V lost 3 bases to trimming and J lost 5 bases, with 7 bases between them. The germline V gene has CDR1 SGHVS and CDR2 FQNEAQ. The CDR3 here is CASSLGSNEKLFF. In DNA form, the CDR3 reads TGTGCCAGCAGCTTGGGCAGCAATGAAAAACTGTTTTTT.

The chain uses TRBV29-1 and TRBJ2-2, with D perhaps given as TRBD1 or TRBD2 (5 bases each). The germline gives CDR1 SQVTM, CDR2 ANQGSEA. The CDR3 totals 13 residues. Trimming took off 5 bases at V and 6 bases at J, with 13 bases between the two ends. The CDR3: CSVKGEPPGELFF. CDR3 nucleotide sequence: TGCAGCGTTAAAGGGGAGCCCCCCGGGGAGCTGTTTTTT.

This clone came up a few times. The chain links TRBV9 to TRBJ2-1, with TRBD1 identical over 8 bases. CDR1 and CDR2 from the germline V gene are SGDLS and YYNGEE. With V trimmed by 7 bases and J by 8 bases, 5 bases remained unmatched. The CDR3 contains 12 residues. The CDR3 bases are TGTGCCAGCGGACAGGGAGGCGATGAGCAGTTCTTC. It codes for CASGQGGDEQFF. Combining the CDR3 with reference TRBV9 and TRBJ2-1 gives the whole variable domain DSGVTQTPKHLITATGQRVTLRCSPRSGDLSVYWYQQSLDQGLQFLIQYYNGEERAKGNILERFSAQQFPDLHSELNLSSLELGDSALYFCASGQGGDEQFFGPGTRLTVL.

The chain has TRBV5-6 and TRBJ1-1, with D possibly matching TRBD1 (5 bases). With 3 bases removed from V and 3 bases from J, the gap between germline ends came to 15 bases. Germline assignment: CDR1 SGHDT and CDR2 YYEEEE. This CDR3 comprises 15 residues. The CDR3 coding sequence is TGTGCCAGCAGCTCAGGGATCCCTACATACACTGAAGCTTTCTTT. Translated: CASSSGIPTYTEAFF.

V is TRBV13 and J is TRBJ2-2, with D unclear. Germline V CDR1 and CDR2: PRHDT, FYEKMQ (reference sequence). The CDR3 has 14 residues. Trimming took 8 bases from V and 3 from J, leaving 13 bases between them. CDR3 sequence: CASGSGWDTGELFF. CDR3 DNA: TGTGCCAGCGGTTCGGGTTGGGACACCGGGGAGCTGTTTTTT.

The CDR3 reads CASSLDAASRGWPQHF. The CDR3, as DNA: TGTGCCAGCAGCTTGGACGCGGCTAGCCGTGGTTGGCCCCAGCATTTT. The chain employs TRBV5-8 and TRBJ1-5; unclear D gene. This CDR3 spans 16 amino acids. CDR1 SGHTS and CDR2 YDEGEE come from the germline V gene. V dropped 0 bases and J dropped 9 bases, with 19 bases sitting between them.

The rearrangement uses TRBV19 and TRBJ2-1; D is possibly TRBD2 (6 bases). In germline, CDR1 is LNHDA, CDR2 SQIVND (reference sequence). With 3 bases removed from V and 7 bases from J, the gap between germline ends came to 16 bases. The CDR3 consists of 15 residues. This chain's CDR3 is CASSIVETGVNEQFF. The CDR3 DNA follows: TGTGCCAGTAGTATTGTGGAAACGGGAGTAAATGAGCAGTTCTTC.

The gene calls are TRBV7-8 and TRBJ1-4; D is possibly TRBD1 (5 bases). The CDR3 runs 12 residues. Per germline, CDR1 SGHVS and CDR2 FQNEAQ. The V and J ends lost 7 bases and 5 bases respectively, with 8 bases between them. In DNA form, the CDR3 reads TGTGCCAGCACCCGACAGAATGAAAAACTGTTTTTT. Protein product: CASTRQNEKLFF.

The genes are TRBV7-9 and TRBJ2-1; 10 positions match TRBD2. The CDR3 extends over 15 amino acids. Germline CDR1 reads SEHNR; CDR2 reads FQNEAQ (reference sequence). The J segment lost 6 bases and the V segment lost 1 base, leaving 3 bases of the junction unmatched. The CDR3 here is CASSLVAGGGNEQFF. CDR3 DNA: TGTGCCAGCAGCTTAGTAGCGGGAGGAGGCAATGAGCAGTTCTTC.

This clone appeared a single time. CDR3 sequence (DNA): TGTGCCAGCAGTGTAGCGGGAGATATTGACAATGAGCAGTTCTTC. It translates to CASSVAGDIDNEQFF. V usage is TRBV27 and J usage is TRBJ2-1, with 9 bases aligning to TRBD2. Germline V lookup: CDR1 MNHEY, CDR2 SMNVEV (reference sequence). This CDR3 region has 15 residues. V dropped 5 bases and J dropped 5; count of bases not matched to a gene: 7.

The V call is TRBV6-6, the J call TRBJ1-4; the D gene is possibly TRBD1 (6 bases). Per the germline V gene, CDR1 is MNHNY and CDR2 is SVGAGI (reference sequence). The V and J ends lost 3 bases and 4 bases respectively, with 12 bases between them. This CDR3 spans 15 amino acids. The CDR3 is CASSYSGQFNEKLFF. The CDR3 DNA reads as TGTGCCAGCAGTTATAGCGGACAGTTTAATGAAAAACTGTTTTTT.

The chain has TRBV7-9 and TRBJ1-1, with 7 bases lining up with TRBD1. V lost 9 bases and J lost 3; bases outside the gene matches: 10. CDR1 is SEHNR, CDR2 FQNEAQ, per germline (reference sequence). The CDR3 loop spans 14 amino acids. The CDR3 region is CASLGGQFDTEAFF. DNA of the CDR3: TGTGCCAGTCTAGGGGGACAGTTTGACACTGAAGCTTTCTTT.

This clone appeared a few times. The chain employs TRBV7-9 and TRBJ1-2, with TRBD1 identical over 7 bases. Germline loops: CDR1 SEHNR, CDR2 FQNEAQ (reference sequence). The CDR3 spans 14 residues. V shed 5 bases, J shed 7 bases, and the junction held 10 bases outside the gene matches. This CDR3 reads CASSPIQTGFGYTF. In DNA, the CDR3 is TGTGCCAGCAGCCCCATTCAGACAGGGTTTGGCTACACCTTC.

V and J are TRBV7-2 and TRBJ1-2; D is uncertain. CDR3 length: 17 amino acids. V shed 5 bases and J shed 2 bases, with 21 bases lying between them. Looked up from germline, CDR1 is SGHTA and CDR2 is FQGNSA. CDR3 bases: TGTGCCAGCAGCCTTGAGTTTGGTGCAGGACCGAACTATGGCTACACCTTC. The encoded protein is CASSLEFGAGPNYGYTF.

V usage is TRBV10-3 and J usage is TRBJ2-7, with 9 bases identical to TRBD1. Germline V gives CDR1 ENHRY, CDR2 SYGVKD. The junction had 12 bases not matched to a gene; V was cut back by 11 bases and J by 4 bases. The CDR3 runs 14 residues. This CDR3 reads CAAMKAGQGYEQYF. For the CDR3, the DNA is TGTGCCGCAATGAAAGCGGGACAGGGATACGAGCAGTACTTC.

This clone was detected only once. The V call is TRBV7-9, the J call TRBJ2-2; the D gene is possibly TRBD1 (5 bases). Germline V gives CDR1 SEHNR, CDR2 FQNEAQ (reference sequence). The V gene lost 5 bases and the J gene lost 2 bases, with 12 bases spanning the gap. This CDR3 region has 15 residues. CDR3 protein: CASSPIGANTGELFF. CDR3 DNA: TGTGCCAGCAGCCCGATTGGGGCTAACACCGGGGAGCTGTTTTTT.

This chain links TRBV11-2 with TRBJ2-7; maybe TRBD1 (6 bases). Trimming took off 5 bases at V and 5 bases at J, with 13 bases between the two ends. The germline gives CDR1 SGHAT, CDR2 FQNNGV. This CDR3 spans 13 amino acids. The CDR3 DNA reads as TGTGCCAGCAGCCCAACGGACAGAGACGAGCAGTACTTC. Its translation: CASSPTDRDEQYF.

The table lists this clone with a count of one. The chain is built from TRBV9 and TRBJ1-1; 8 nucleotides agree with TRBD1. The CDR3 sequence is 15 residues long. Unmatched junction bases numbered 3, after V lost 2 bases and J lost 0 bases. CDR1 and CDR2 (germline): SGDLS, YYNGEE. The CDR3 DNA is TGTGCCAGCAGCGTGCAGGGGGCCATGAACACTGAAGCTTTCTTT. Its translation: CASSVQGAMNTEAFF.

This clone was counted once. The chain recombines TRBV7-2 with TRBJ2-1; a weak D match, TRBD2 (6 bases). Germline CDR1 reads SGHTA; CDR2 reads FQGNSA. The CDR3 extends over 18 amino acids. The V end lost 3 bases, the J end lost 3 bases, and 21 bases lay between the germline ends. DNA of the CDR3: TGTGCCAGCAGCTTGAAAGTAGAGCGGGCAAGACACTACAATGAGCAGTTCTTC. This translates into CASSLKVERARHYNEQFF.

This chain joins TRBV5-5 and TRBJ2-7; D ambiguous. Germline V gene data show CDR1 as SGHKS and CDR2 as YYEKEE (reference sequence). With 0 bases removed from V and 0 bases from J, the gap between germline ends came to 10 bases. The CDR3 sequence is 15 residues long. The CDR3: CASSLGSGYSYEQYF. The CDR3 DNA sequence: TGTGCCAGCAGCTTGGGCTCCGGGTACTCCTACGAGCAGTACTTC.

Judged by abundance, this clone is medium-sized. The CDR3 is CASSLAYEQYF. For the CDR3, the DNA is TGTGCCAGCAGCTTGGCTTACGAGCAGTACTTC. This chain joins TRBV5-8 and TRBJ2-7; D call uncertain. Germline CDR1 SGHTS, CDR2 YDEGEE. V was cut by 0 bases and J by 4 bases, with 2 bases left in between. The CDR3 covers 11 residues.

The chain has TRBV7-9 and TRBJ2-7, with D possibly TRBD1 on 6 matching bases. From germline, CDR1 is SEHNR and CDR2 FQNEAQ (reference sequence). V dropped 9 bases and J dropped 0 bases, with 12 bases sitting between them. This CDR3 region has 13 residues. As DNA, the CDR3 is TGTGCCAGTAAGGGACAAAGCTCCTACGAGCAGTACTTC. Translated, it gives CASKGQSSYEQYF.

This chain connects TRBV2 to TRBJ2-7, with 11 bases matching TRBD2. The J segment lost 3 bases and the V segment lost 6 bases, leaving 7 bases of the junction unmatched. The V gene's germline CDR1 is SNHLY and CDR2 FYNNEI. The CDR3 is 15 residues long. The CDR3 DNA is TGTGCCAGCAGCCTAGCGGGAGGCCCCCTCTACGAGCAGTACTTC. This translates into CASSLAGGPLYEQYF.

The rearrangement uses TRBV6-5 and TRBJ2-7; TRBD2 might be the D (6 bases). CDR3 length equals 15 residues. Germline V gene lookup returns CDR1 MNHEY and CDR2 SVGAGI. Deletions cut 2 bases from V and 5 bases from J, with 16 bases between. In DNA, the CDR3 is TGTGCCAGCAGTTACAGGCAGGGACTTAACCACGAGCAGTACTTC. Protein sequence: CASSYRQGLNHEQYF.